This T cell receptor beta chain is from a study of T-cell reconstitution after alpha-beta-depleted transplantation in children. Worth noting for this clonotype: No antigen is known for it.

TCRbeta library preparation incorporated unique molecular identifiers. Each CDR3 protein is one row after TCRdb ran MiXCR on the PCR reads. The sample records roughly 420,000 distinct CDR3 sequences, roughly 16% being singletons. Notes on the study in general: T-cell counts and diversity at one year following transplant were attributed mainly to newly produced T cells.

Sequenced here: PBMCs, mostly from graft donor cells, sampled 360 days after TCRalphabeta/CD19-depleted stem cell transplant. The sequence was collected from a boy younger than two who had a stem cell transplant for Wiskott-Aldrich syndrome, so the T cells may come from the graft donor.

The CDR3 sequence is CASSTDRTGELFF. CDR3 nucleotides: TGTGCCAGCAGTACGGACAGGACCGGGGAGCTGTTTTTT. This rearrangement joins TRBV6-1 to TRBJ2-2; 7 nucleotides line up with TRBD1. Germline V gene data show CDR1 as MNHNS and CDR2 as SASEGT. V gave up 5 bases and J gave up 5 bases; unmatched junction bases: 2. The length of the CDR3 is 13 residues.